The rows below give T cell receptor beta chains drawn from one sample of a study of T cell repertoires in cytomegalovirus infection. Antigens for these TCRs are unknown. TCRdb reprocessed the reads with MiXCR, giving one entry per CDR3 protein. The sample has roughly 120,000 distinct CDR3 sequences; roughly a tenth are singletons. Sequenced material: PBMCs, sequenced either directly or after in vitro stimulation (not recorded which). The receptors come from a human donor in good health (CMV status not recorded). Some clones in this sample may be carry-over from other donors' samples. CDR3s include the opening cysteine and the closing phenylalanine or tryptophan. The order of the fields is D gene, J gene, clone size, V gene, CDR3 DNA, CDR3 protein. A D gene is named only where the DNA matches it firmly. Clone size is not always given. Where it is, it says once, few, many or a class for expanded clones.

TRBD2 TRBJ2-1 many TRBV28 TGTGCCAGCAGCCCAACTAGCGGAGGGAACAATGAGCAGTTCTTC CASSPTSGGNNEQFF
NA TRBJ1-2 NA TRBV24-1 TGTGCCACCAGTGTGGGGCAGAACTATGGCTACACCTTC CATSVGQNYGYTF
NA TRBJ1-1 NA TRBV5-6 TGTGCCAGCAGCGATCTGACAGAAATGAACACTGAAGCTTTCTTT CASSDLTEMNTEAFF
NA TRBJ2-7 NA TRBV18 TGTGCCAGCTCACCGACCGGGTCCTACTACGAGCAGTACTTC CASSPTGSYYEQYF
NA TRBJ2-1 NA TRBV24-1 TGTGCCACCAGTGACGCTAAGAAATTAAATGAGCAGTTCTTC CATSDAKKLNEQFF
NA TRBJ2-1 many TRBV7-2 TGTGCCAGCAGCTTCGGCCAAAGCTCCTACAATGAGCAGTTCTTC CASSFGQSSYNEQFF
NA TRBJ2-3 NA TRBV24-1 TGTGCCACCTCAGGCCTTAGCACAGATACGCAGTATTTT CATSGLSTDTQYF
NA TRBJ2-7 many TRBV5-6 TGTGCCAGCAGCACCAACGACGGCGAGCAGTACTTC CASSTNDGEQYF
NA TRBJ2-1 few TRBV19 TGTGCCAGTACCACAGGGGCTGGAGGGGCGAATGAGCAGTTCTTC CASTTGAGGANEQFF
NA TRBJ1-1 few TRBV12-5 TGTGCTAGTGGTCCGAACTTAATGAACACTGAAGCTTTCTTT CASGPNLMNTEAFF
NA TRBJ1-1 many TRBV29-1 TGCAGCGGAAGCTCCCAGATGGGGACTGAAGCTTTCTTT CSGSSQMGTEAFF